This T cell receptor (beta chain) was recovered during a study of cytomegalovirus exposure and HLA in healthy donors (dated by TCRdb to 2016 to 2017). About the investigation overall: The 666 repertoires of the first cohort and the 95 to 150 validation repertoires were produced on the same platform, according to a later analysis. The aim of the study was to test whether cataloging public T cell receptors could identify signatures of past pathogen exposure. A separate validation cohort of roughly 130 different subjects was used in addition to the 666-subject first cohort. The study combined high-throughput TCR immunosequencing, statistical association of individual TCRs with disease status, and machine learning to predict cytomegalovirus infection status. Study-level results and caveats: The study gave a list of 150 to 200 TCR beta chains associated with cytomegalovirus. Most TCR sequences were seen in very few donors, while some public TCRs were found in many individuals. According to the authors, the approach could potentially be generalized to other disease states and immunological phenotypes. Of the cluster scores, about 94% were above 0 in a later analysis, which found that TCRs clustered in the first cohort also tended to co-occur in the 120 validation repertoires. A few of the identified cytomegalovirus-associated TCR beta chains were confirmed in vitro to be specific for cytomegalovirus antigens. The validation cohort had no HLA typing available for a later analysis, so co-occurrence within that cohort was assessed over all 110 or so repertoires. The classifier was reported to diagnose cytomegalovirus status with high specificity and sensitivity in both the original and validation cohorts.

On this clone itself: The antigen it binds to is not known. Nothing much larger sits one base from this clone, and base qualities are not available.

The donors belonged to the validation cohort of approximately 130 subjects, which was separate from the roughly 670-subject first cohort. Library method: the immunoSEQ multiplex PCR assay. Per the source publication's procedure: A statistical classification framework was built for diagnosing cytomegalovirus status from the catalog of TCR beta chain sequences. TCRdb obtained this table from immuneACCESS and retained in-frame rearrangements with V and J assigned. These tables miss some clones; where compared with another copy, unresolved V genes account for less than half of the shortfall, and the remainder is unexplained. That table is the source of V, J and clone size, and D and trimming were worked out from the DNA. Present in this sample are 200,000 to 300,000 clones, approximately 87% of which were seen just once. The ten biggest clones cover about 3% of the sample. The CDR3 has 14 amino acids, counting the end cysteine and phenylalanine. Left in the record is the CDR3 DNA by itself, 42 bases read in frame from the first base. For CDR1 and CDR2, the germline V gene lists MDHEN and SYDVKM. The germline V end is reduced by 8 bases and the J end by 5 bases; junction bases left unmatched: 9.

Recombination connected TRBV28 to TRBJ1-2, with 9 central nucleotides matching TRBD1. The sample taken for sequencing was PBMCs. This receptor was obtained from a man aged 18 to 30 in good health and CMV-seronegative. The base sequence is TGTGCCAGCGGGACAGGGTTGGGCTCTTATGGCTACACCTTC. Its product reads: CASGTGLGSYGYTF.